The present entry profiles one T cell receptor beta chain with its context. Measured with immunoSEQ multiplex PCR; TCRdb has only the in-frame clones, and not every one. This sample yields millions of clones, of which around 94% are seen a single time; around 0.14% belongs to the top ten. These data belong to a study of shared clonotypes between healthy human individuals. At the level of the study: CD4 naive and memory got three plates each, CD8 naive two, CD8 memory one.

Every donor, a Caucasian adult, lived in Nashville, Tennessee. The receptor's source is a man younger than 35 in good health. What was sequenced was naive CD4+ T cells sorted from blood. This sample's subset: CD45RA+ positively selected.

This chain's CDR3 is CASSTTGSGELFF. The CDR3 bases are TGCGCCAGCAGCACGACAGGGTCCGGGGAGCTGTTTTTT. V and J are TRBV5-1 and TRBJ2-2; 7 bases are shared with TRBD1. The CDR3 contains 13 residues. Trimming took 4 bases from V and 6 from J; bases not matched to a gene: 3. Per the germline V gene, CDR1 is SGHRS and CDR2 is YFSETQ.